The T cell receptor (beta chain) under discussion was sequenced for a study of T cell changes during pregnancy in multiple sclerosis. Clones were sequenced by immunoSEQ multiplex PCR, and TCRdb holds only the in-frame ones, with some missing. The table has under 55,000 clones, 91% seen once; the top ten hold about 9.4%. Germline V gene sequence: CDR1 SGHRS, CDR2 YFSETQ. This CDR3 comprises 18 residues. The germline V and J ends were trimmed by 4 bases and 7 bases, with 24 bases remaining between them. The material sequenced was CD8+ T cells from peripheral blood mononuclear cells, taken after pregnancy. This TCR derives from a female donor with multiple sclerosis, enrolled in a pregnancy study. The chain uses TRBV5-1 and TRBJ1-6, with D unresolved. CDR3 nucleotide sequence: TGCGCCAGCAGCCGTCAGGAGGAGGGTATGGAGGAGAATTCACCCCTCCACTTT. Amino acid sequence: CASSRQEEGMEENSPLHF. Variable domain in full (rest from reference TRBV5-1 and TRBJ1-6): KAGVTQTPRYLIKTRGQQVTLSCSPISGHRSVSWYQQTPGQGLQFLFEYFSETQRNKGNFPGRFSGRQFSNSRSEMNVSTLELGDSALYLCASSRQEEGMEENSPLHFGNGTRLTVT.